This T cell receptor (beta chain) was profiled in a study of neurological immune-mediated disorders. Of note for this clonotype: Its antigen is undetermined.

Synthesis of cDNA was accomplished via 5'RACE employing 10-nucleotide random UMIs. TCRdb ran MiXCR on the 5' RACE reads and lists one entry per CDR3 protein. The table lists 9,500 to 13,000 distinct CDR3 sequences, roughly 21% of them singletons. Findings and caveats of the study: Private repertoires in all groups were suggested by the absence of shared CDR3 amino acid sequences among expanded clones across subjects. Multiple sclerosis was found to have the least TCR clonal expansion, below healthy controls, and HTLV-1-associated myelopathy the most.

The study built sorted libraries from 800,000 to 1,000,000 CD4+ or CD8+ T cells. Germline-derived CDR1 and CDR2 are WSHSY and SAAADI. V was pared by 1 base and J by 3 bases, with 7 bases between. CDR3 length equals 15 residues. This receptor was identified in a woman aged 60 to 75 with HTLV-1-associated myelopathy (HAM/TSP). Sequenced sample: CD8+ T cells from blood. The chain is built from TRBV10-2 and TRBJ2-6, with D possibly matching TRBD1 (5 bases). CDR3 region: CASSEWGNGANVLTF. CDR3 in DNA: TGCGCCAGCAGTGAGTGGGGCAATGGGGCCAACGTCCTGACTTTC.